This entry features one TCR beta chain sequence. What it binds is not known. The record originates from a study of T cells expressing NK-cell markers. The wider study: Source material for TCR beta repertoires consisted of sorted CD3+CD56+NKG2C+, CD3+CD56+NKG2C- and CD3+CD56-NKG2C+ T cells. The study, taken as a whole, reports: The study found these clonotypes also leading the CD3+CD56-NKG2C+ fraction in a few donors. The study found dominant NKG2C+ clonotypes at roughly 1.0-8% of CD8+ T cells in roughly six donors.

CDR3 length: 15 residues. The germline CDR1 and CDR2 sequences are SGDLS and YYNGEE. The TCR beta cDNA came from 5'RACE template switching with UMIs. TCRdb derives one entry per CDR3 protein from the 5' RACE reads, leaving out DNA. This repertoire includes about 460,000 distinct CDR3 sequences. Sequenced: blood T cells: a sorted CD56 or NKG2C T cell subset, CD4+ or CD8+ T cells, or bulk PBMC T cells (not recorded which). The receptor was isolated from a woman in her forties or fifties in good health. The V call is TRBV9, the J call TRBJ1-2; TCRdb's D call, TRBD1, is unchecked because there is no DNA. The CDR3 protein is CASSVGQGSSYGYTF.